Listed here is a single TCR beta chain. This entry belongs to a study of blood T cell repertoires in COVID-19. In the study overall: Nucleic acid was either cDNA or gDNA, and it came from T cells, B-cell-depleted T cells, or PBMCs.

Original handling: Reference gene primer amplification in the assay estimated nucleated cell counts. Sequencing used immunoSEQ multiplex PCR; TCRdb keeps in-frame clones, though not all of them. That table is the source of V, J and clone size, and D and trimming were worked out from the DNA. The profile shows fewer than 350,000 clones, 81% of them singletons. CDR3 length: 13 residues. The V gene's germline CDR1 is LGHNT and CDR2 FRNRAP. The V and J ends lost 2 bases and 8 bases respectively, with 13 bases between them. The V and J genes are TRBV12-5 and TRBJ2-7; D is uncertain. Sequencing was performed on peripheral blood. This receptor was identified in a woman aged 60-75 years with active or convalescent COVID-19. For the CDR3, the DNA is TGTGCTAGTGGTTTGACAAATCTTGGGCAGCAGTACTTC. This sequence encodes CASGLTNLGQQYF.